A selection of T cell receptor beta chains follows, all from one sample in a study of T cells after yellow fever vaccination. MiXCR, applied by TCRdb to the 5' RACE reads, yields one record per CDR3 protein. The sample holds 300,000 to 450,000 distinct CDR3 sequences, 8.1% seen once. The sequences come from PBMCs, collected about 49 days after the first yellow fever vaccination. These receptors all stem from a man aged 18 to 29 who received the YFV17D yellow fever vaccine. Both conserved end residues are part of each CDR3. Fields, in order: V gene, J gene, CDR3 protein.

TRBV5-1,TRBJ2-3,CASSLTSGTDTQYF
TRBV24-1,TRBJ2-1,CATSDSGGRNNEQFF
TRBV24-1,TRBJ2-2,CATSDFGTGELFF
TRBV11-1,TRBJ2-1,CASSPWRPSGGIYNEQFF
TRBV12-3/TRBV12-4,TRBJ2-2,CASNMNTGELFF
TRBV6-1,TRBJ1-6,CASSPSWNNSPLHF
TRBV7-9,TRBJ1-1,CASSSQGRDTEAFF
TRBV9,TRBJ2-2,CASSARDRGTGELFF
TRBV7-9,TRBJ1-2,CASSLMSLPRDYGYTF
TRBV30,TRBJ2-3,CAWGTGTTDTQYF
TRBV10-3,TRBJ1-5,CAVGREAGQPQHF
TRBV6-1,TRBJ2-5,CASSPLAGGQETQYF
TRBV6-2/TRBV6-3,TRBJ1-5,CASSFRGAQPQHF
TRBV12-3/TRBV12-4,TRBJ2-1,CASSFPSHEQFF
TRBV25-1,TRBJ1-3,CASSEGLDAGNTIYF
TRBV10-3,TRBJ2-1,CAISLGGTSGGAGEQFF
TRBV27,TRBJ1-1,CATLPTGRNTEAFF
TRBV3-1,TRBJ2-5,CASSQRPNYGIQETQYF
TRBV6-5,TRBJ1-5,CASSYSSPGTNQPQHF
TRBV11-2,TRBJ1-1,CASRTTENTEAFF
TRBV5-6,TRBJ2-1,CASSAGYNEQFF
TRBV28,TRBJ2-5,CASSFWTGGAETQYF
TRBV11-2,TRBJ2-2,CASSLYRWLADTGELFF
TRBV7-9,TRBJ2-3,CASSLRPDLSTDTQYF
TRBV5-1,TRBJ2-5,CASSKLQTQESQYF
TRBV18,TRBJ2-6,CASSYQTGWTAGANVLTF
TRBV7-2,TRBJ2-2,CASSLIWGGGELFF
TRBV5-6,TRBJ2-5,CASGSTVAGETQYF
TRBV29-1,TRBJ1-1,CSVKQGNEWNTEAFF
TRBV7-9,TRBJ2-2,CASSLAVGITGELFF
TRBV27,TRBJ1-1,CASSLARGKGNTEAFF
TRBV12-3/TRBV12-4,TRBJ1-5,CASSAQGNQPQHF
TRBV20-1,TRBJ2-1,CSAIQGVYNEQFF
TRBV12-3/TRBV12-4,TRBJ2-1,CASSGVDEQFF
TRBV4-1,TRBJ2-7,CASSQAQGSYEQYF
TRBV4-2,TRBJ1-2,CASSQETGGDWYGYTF
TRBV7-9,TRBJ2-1,CASTKPSGGDSEQFF
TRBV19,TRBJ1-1,CASRGGYTEAFF
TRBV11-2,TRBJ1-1,CASRHRGVGFRMNTEAFF
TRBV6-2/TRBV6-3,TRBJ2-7,CASRLAGTSYEQYF
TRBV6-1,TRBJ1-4,CASSDGQGGEKLFF
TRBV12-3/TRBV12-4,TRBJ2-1,CASSQKLAGLAVSYNEQFF
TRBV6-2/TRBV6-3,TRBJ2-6,CASRNTLGGSGANVLTF
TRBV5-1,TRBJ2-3,CASSLEAVRTDTQYF
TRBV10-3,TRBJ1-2,CAISQGAYGYTF